The 7 T cell receptor beta chains below all came from one sample that was sequenced in a study of CD8 T cells in ankylosing spondylitis. Study-wide results and limits: Characteristic of ankylosing spondylitis blood, it appeared, was a TCR beta motif comprising eight highly homologous variants.

Their specific antigens are unknown. TCRdb re-called the 5' RACE reads with MiXCR, one entry per CDR3 protein. The sample shows approximately 400,000 distinct CDR3 sequences, over 15% of them seen only once. The sequencing sample was made of blood, either unsorted or a sorted T cell fraction (not recorded which). The source is a male donor with ankylosing spondylitis.

The gene calls are TRBV20-1 and TRBJ1-1, with D hard to call. The CDR3 extends over 12 amino acids. Trimming pared 1 base from V and 6 bases from J, leaving 9 bases between. Germline V lookup: CDR1 DFQATT, CDR2 SNEGSKA (reference sequence). The CDR3 is CSARGRTAEAFF. The CDR3 coding sequence is TGCAGTGCTAGAGGGCGGACGGCTGAAGCTTTCTTT.

At least ten counts were recorded for this clonotype. The CDR3 region has the DNA TGCAGCGGGAGGGGAGCGGGAGGATCCTCCTACAATGAGCAGTTCTTC. Translating gives CSGRGAGGSSYNEQFF. The chain recombines TRBV29-1 with TRBJ2-1; 9 bases are a match to TRBD2. The CDR3 spans 16 residues. The junction had 10 bases not matched to a gene; V was cut back by 7 bases and J by 0 bases. CDR1 is SQVTM, CDR2 ANQGSEA, per germline.

The genes are TRBV6-1 and TRBJ1-1, with D possibly TRBD1 on 5 matching bases. CDR1 and CDR2 from the germline V gene are MNHNS and SASEGT. The V end was cut by 4 bases, the J end by 4 bases, with 19 bases between. The CDR3 runs to 16 residues. CDR3 sequence reads: CASSGGQGGLGTEAFF. The CDR3 DNA sequence: TGTGCCAGCAGTGGGGGCCAGGGCGGCCTGGGCACTGAAGCTTTCTTT.

This clonotype has a handful of counts. V and J are TRBV2 and TRBJ1-5; D remains unclear. Trimming took 1 base from V and 3 from J, leaving 10 bases between them. The CDR3 consists of 15 residues. Germline-derived CDR1 and CDR2 are SNHLY and FYNNEI. The CDR3 loop is CASSEDLLNNQPQHF. The DNA of the CDR3 is TGTGCCAGCAGTGAAGACCTCCTTAACAATCAGCCCCAGCATTTT.

This clonotype was detected a few times. The chain combines TRBV10-3 with TRBJ2-3; D perhaps matches TRBD1 (6 bases). The V end was cut by 6 bases, the J end by 5 bases, with 9 bases between. The CDR3 covers 12 residues. Germline values: CDR1 ENHRY, CDR2 SYGVKD. The CDR3: CAISAQGDTQYF. Here the CDR3 DNA reads TGTGCCATCAGCGCACAGGGAGATACGCAGTATTTT.

Only a few counts were recorded for this clonotype. The chain carries TRBV5-1 and TRBJ1-1, with D uncertain. The CDR3 is made up of 16 amino acids. Germline V CDR1 and CDR2: SGHRS, YFSETQ. V was shortened by 1 base and J by 0 bases, with 13 bases between the two germline ends. CDR3 DNA sequence: TGCGCCAGCAGCTTGATATTCCCCCTCATGAACACTGAAGCTTTCTTT. It yields the protein CASSLIFPLMNTEAFF.

The CDR3 reads CASSLKSGFNEKLFF. DNA for the CDR3: TGTGCCAGCAGCTTAAAATCCGGCTTTAATGAAAAACTGTTTTTT. The rearrangement links TRBV7-9 to TRBJ1-4; D is unresolved. Germline assignment: CDR1 SEHNR and CDR2 FQNEAQ (reference sequence). V was clipped by 2 bases and J by 4 bases, with 11 bases between them. The CDR3 totals 15 residues.